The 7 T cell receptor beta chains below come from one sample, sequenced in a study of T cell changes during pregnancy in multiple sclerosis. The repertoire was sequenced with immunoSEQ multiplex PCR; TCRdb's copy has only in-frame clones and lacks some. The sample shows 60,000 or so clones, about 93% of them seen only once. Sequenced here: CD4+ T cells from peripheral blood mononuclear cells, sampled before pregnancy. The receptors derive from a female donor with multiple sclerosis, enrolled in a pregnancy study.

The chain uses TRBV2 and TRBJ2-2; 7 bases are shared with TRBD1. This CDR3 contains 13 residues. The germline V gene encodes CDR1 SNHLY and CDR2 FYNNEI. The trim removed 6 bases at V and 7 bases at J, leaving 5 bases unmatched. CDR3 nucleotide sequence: TGTGCCAGCAGGCCCGGGACAGTCGGGGAGCTGTTTTTT. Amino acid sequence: CASRPGTVGELFF. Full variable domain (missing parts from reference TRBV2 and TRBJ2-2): EPEVTQTPSHQVTQMGQEVILRCVPISNHLYFYWYRQILGQKVEFLVSFYNNEISEKSEIFDDQFSVERPDGSNFTLKIRSTKLEDSAMYFCASRPGTVGELFFGEGSRLTVL.

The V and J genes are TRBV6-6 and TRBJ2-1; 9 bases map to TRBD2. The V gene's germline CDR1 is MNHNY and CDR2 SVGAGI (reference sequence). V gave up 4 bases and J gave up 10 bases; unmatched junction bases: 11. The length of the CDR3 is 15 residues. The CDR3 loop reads CASSLALAGLREQFF. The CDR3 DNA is TGTGCCAGCAGTTTGGCCCTAGCGGGACTCAGGGAGCAGTTCTTC.

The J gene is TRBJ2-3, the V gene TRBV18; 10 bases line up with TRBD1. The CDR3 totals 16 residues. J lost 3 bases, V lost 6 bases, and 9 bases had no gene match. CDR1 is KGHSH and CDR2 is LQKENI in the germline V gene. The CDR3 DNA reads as TGTGCCAGCTCCACGATTGGGACAGGGGTGACAGATACGCAGTATTTT. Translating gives CASSTIGTGVTDTQYF. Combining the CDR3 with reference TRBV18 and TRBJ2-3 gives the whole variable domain NAGVMQNPRHLVRRRGQEARLRCSPMKGHSHVYWYRQLPEEGLKFMVYLQKENIIDESGMPKERFSAEFPKEGPSILRIQQVVRGDSAAYFCASSTIGTGVTDTQYFGPGTRLTVL.

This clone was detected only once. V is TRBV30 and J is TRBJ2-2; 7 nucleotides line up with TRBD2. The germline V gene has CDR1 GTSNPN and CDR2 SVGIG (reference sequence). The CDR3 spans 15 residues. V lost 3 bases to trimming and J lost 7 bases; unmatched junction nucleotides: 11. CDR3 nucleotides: TGTGCCTGGAGGGTCGGACTAGTGGCCAGCGGGGAGCTGTTTTTT. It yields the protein CAWRVGLVASGELFF.

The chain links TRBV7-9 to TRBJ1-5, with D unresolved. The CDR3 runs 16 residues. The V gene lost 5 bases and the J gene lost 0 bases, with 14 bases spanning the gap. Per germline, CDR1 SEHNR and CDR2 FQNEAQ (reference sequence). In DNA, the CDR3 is TGTGCCAGCAGCCCCGTGGGTGAGGGTAGCAATCAGCCCCAGCATTTT. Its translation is CASSPVGEGSNQPQHF.

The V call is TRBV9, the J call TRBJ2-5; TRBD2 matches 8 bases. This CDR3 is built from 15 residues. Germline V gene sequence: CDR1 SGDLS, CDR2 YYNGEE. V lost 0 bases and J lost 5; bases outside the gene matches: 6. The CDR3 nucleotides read TGTGCCAGCAGCGTAGTGGCGGGAGGTGTGGAGACCCAGTACTTC. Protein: CASSVVAGGVETQYF.

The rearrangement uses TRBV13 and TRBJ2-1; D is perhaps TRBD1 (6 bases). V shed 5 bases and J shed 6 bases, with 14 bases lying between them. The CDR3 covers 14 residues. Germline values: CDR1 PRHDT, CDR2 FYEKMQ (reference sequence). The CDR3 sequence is CASSPGASLNEQFF. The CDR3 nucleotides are TGTGCCAGCAGCCCAGGGGCTAGCCTCAATGAGCAGTTCTTC.